This T cell receptor (beta chain) stems from a study of T cells in Graves' hyperthyroidism and ophthalmopathy (dated by TCRdb to the late 2010s). Turning to the overall study: Peripheral blood samples were taken at initial diagnosis, before any treatment was given. The study also compared thyroid tissue and blood T-cell repertoires from about 6 Graves' hyperthyroidism patients. According to the paper, TCR Vbeta CDR3 sequencing was carried out on some 130 peripheral blood samples, which came from about 45 ophthalmopathy, around 75 hyperthyroidism and approximately 17 progressor patients. After blood sampling, hyperthyroidism patients were treated with methimazole at a starting dose of 30 mg daily, and ophthalmopathy patients were treated with high-dose intravenous methylprednisolone. Whether ophthalmopathy could be predicted prospectively was tested in an independent validation cohort made up of some 20 hyperthyroidism patients plus 17 patients who later progressed to ophthalmopathy. TCR V-J signatures able to tell the groups apart were searched for in a discovery cohort of 90 to 100 patients, of whom more than 40 had Graves' ophthalmopathy and 57 had stable Graves' hyperthyroidism. For training and testing, the 100 or so patients in the discovery cohort were randomly divided in a 7:3 ratio. Overall results and qualifications from the work: Most expanded thyroid clonotypes (frequency above 0.001) were also detected in blood, a finding suggesting that blood repertoires may reflect thyroid immune responses. In cross-validation, a model built on a 13 V-J signature told ophthalmopathy apart from stable hyperthyroidism with less than 90% sensitivity and about 81% specificity, and in testing the same model reached 80%/75%. Sample size was not statistically predetermined, and investigators were not blinded to group allocation. In validation, progression to ophthalmopathy was predicted by the model with around 71% sensitivity and nearly 75% specificity, a median of around 5.9 months before onset.

The TCR beta CDR3 regions were amplified from the RNA transcripts. A first-round RT-PCR of the TCR CDR3 used the HTBI primer set with the Qiagen OneStep RT-PCR kit. Libraries were constructed in a second round of multiplex PCR, after which size selection and purification were performed. The libraries were sequenced on an Illumina HiSeq2000 using paired-end 100 bp reads. For the original study's pipeline: SOAPnuke was used to process the raw data, removing reads that contained adapters or uncalled bases, had a mean Phred below 15, or lacked an exact match to the constant primer or identifier. COPE v1.2.5 was used to merge high-quality paired reads, and clonotypes were defined as unique nucleotide sequences. MiTCR v1.1 was used to align the clonotypes against IMGT TRBV, TRBD and TRBJ reference segments. Only V-J combinations with frequency above 0.0001, covering approximately 99% of repertoires, were analysed. The TCS score was defined as the ratio of F50 (clonal expansion) to E x V (chaos), calculated using BLOSUM62-based TCRdist between CDR3 peptides within each V-J. Welch's t-statistics and random forest reduced 450 to 600 V-J features to 13, which were used in a naive Bayes classifier (R e1071). The public reads were reanalyzed by TCRdb: fastp trimming at Q25, MiXCR alignment, in-frame beta chains only. Each record represents a unique CDR3 protein, reported with the most common genes and DNA among its rows. The V and J calls shown here were made by TCRdb, not taken from the authors' results. The table for this sample lists 500,000 to 650,000 distinct CDR3 sequences; roughly 15% of them were counted only once. The biggest ten clones account for approximately 12% of the sample.

Based on the germline V gene, the CDR1 and CDR2 sequences are MDHEN and SYDVKM. The CDR3 numbers 14 residues from cysteine through phenylalanine. The only DNA kept is the CDR3, 42 bases in frame from the first base. V ends up 5 bases short and J 5 bases short, with an unmatched junction base count of 6. There are many counts of this clonotype. Its antigen remains undetermined. No much larger clone exists at a distance of one base, and base qualities are not known. In the ophthalmopathy patients, disease was moderately to severely active, with a Clinical Activity Score of 3 or more, a NOSPECS grade of 4 or more, and a duration of less than 3 months. Exclusion was applied to patients with uncontrolled infections, other autoimmune diseases, pregnancy or lactation. Diagnoses were based on clinical symptoms, serum thyroxine and TRAb, thyroid ultrasound and orbital computed tomography. PBMCs were isolated from more than 9 ml of fresh peripheral blood by Ficoll-Paque density gradient centrifugation. Trizol reagent was used to extract total RNA, and RNA quality was then checked on an Agilent 2100 Bioanalyzer.

This TCR derives from a woman in her 50s with Graves' ophthalmopathy. The chain is encoded by TRBV28 joined to TRBJ2-3, with 8 middle bases fitting TRBD1. Sequenced input: blood. The DNA reads TGTGCCAGCAGTACGCAGGGGGCAATAGATACGCAGTATTTT. This encodes CASSTQGAIDTQYF.